This paragraph reports one T cell receptor beta chain. Antigen specificity is unknown. Germline CDR1 MNHNS, CDR2 SASEGT. The CDR3 is 15 amino acids. With V trimmed by 6 bases and J by 8 bases, 7 bases remained unmatched. These data come from a study of OX40 agonist ivuxolimab in advanced cancers. Study-level information: Partial responses, seen in three patients, involved one hepatocellular carcinoma and two cutaneous melanomas. Study-wide results and limits: Dose levels from 0.1 to 3.0 mg/kg saw CD4+ and CD8+ blood T cells expand clonally by week 6. Fewer expanded clones were found on average in CD4+ than in CD8+ T cells. Expanded peripheral T cells had an undetermined antigen specificity.

Only in-frame clones appear in the TCRdb table, and some are missing; sequencing was by immunoSEQ multiplex PCR. The sample shows tens of thousands of clones, less than 95% of them seen only once. The sequencing used CD4+ or CD8+ T cells sorted from blood, collected in a trial of the OX40 agonist ivuxolimab. The J gene is TRBJ2-3, the V gene TRBV6-1; TRBD2 matches 14 bases. The clonotype comes from an adult with an advanced solid tumor such as melanoma, head and neck, liver or kidney cancer. CDR3 amino acids: CASREPGLAGATQYF. CDR3 nucleotide sequence: TGTGCCAGCAGAGAACCGGGACTAGCGGGAGCTACGCAGTATTTT.